This entry lists 20 T cell receptor beta chains sequenced from one sample in a study of shared clonotypes between healthy human individuals. Clones were sequenced by immunoSEQ multiplex PCR, and TCRdb holds only the in-frame ones, with some missing. Of over 1.4 million clones listed, roughly 96% are singletons. The sample comprised naive CD4+ T cells sorted from blood. The subset was: CD45RA+ positively selected. All receptors derive from a man aged 25 to 45 in good health.

The gene calls are TRBV7-9 and TRBJ1-1; maybe TRBD1 (5 bases). Trimming shortened V by 3 bases and J by 2 bases, and 13 bases separated the two germline ends. The CDR3 runs to 15 residues. Germline CDR1 SEHNR, CDR2 FQNEAQ (reference sequence). The CDR3: CASSFPPGLNTEAFF. The CDR3 DNA sequence: TGTGCCAGCAGCTTTCCCCCGGGACTCAACACTGAAGCTTTCTTT.

The chain is built from TRBV11-2 and TRBJ2-7; possible D gene TRBD1, 5 bases. The CDR3 has 15 residues. Per the germline V gene, CDR1 is SGHAT and CDR2 is FQNNGV. V lost 0 bases and J 6 bases, leaving 15 bases between the germline ends. The CDR3 bases are TGTGCCAGCAGCTTAGAATCTGGTTACCAGGGCGAGCAGTACTTC. Translating it yields CASSLESGYQGEQYF.

The rearrangement joins TRBV5-5 to TRBJ2-7; TRBD2 matches at 8 bases. Trimming cost V 0 bases and J 6 bases; bases outside gene matches: 5. Germline V lookup: CDR1 SGHKS, CDR2 YYEKEE (reference sequence). This CDR3 is built from 14 residues. The CDR3 region is CASSLAGGLVEQYF. Written as DNA, the CDR3 is TGTGCCAGCAGCTTGGCGGGGGGGTTGGTCGAGCAGTACTTC.

The V and J genes are TRBV15 and TRBJ1-1; tentative D call: TRBD1 (6 bases). The CDR3 runs to 15 residues. Germline V lookup: CDR1 LNHNV, CDR2 YYDKDF (reference sequence). V dropped 0 bases and J dropped 7 bases, with 15 bases sitting between them. The CDR3 sequence: CATSREDRIGFEAFF. For the CDR3, the DNA is TGTGCCACCAGCAGAGAGGACAGAATAGGCTTTGAAGCTTTCTTT.

V gene TRBV28 combines with J gene TRBJ1-2; D perhaps matches TRBD1 (5 bases). This CDR3 is built from 14 residues. The V end lost 2 bases, the J end lost 6 bases, and 13 bases lay between the germline ends. Germline V gives CDR1 MDHEN, CDR2 SYDVKM. CDR3 bases: TGTGCCAGCAGTTTAGGGGGTAGGTTCGATGGCTACACCTTC. It yields the protein CASSLGGRFDGYTF.

The table lists this clone with a count of one. This CDR3 is also generated by other DNA sequences in the sample. The CDR3 is CSVVPGQETQYF. CDR3 DNA: TGCAGCGTTGTACCAGGACAAGAGACCCAGTACTTC. The chain has TRBV29-1 and TRBJ2-5; the D is unclear. Trimming left V 4 bases short and J 2 bases short, with 8 bases between. CDR3 length equals 12 residues. Germline CDR1 reads SQVTM; CDR2 reads ANQGSEA.

The chain joins TRBV2 to TRBJ1-1; D gene uncertain. The CDR3 consists of 14 residues. V shed 5 bases and J shed 1 base, with 11 bases lying between them. Germline V lookup: CDR1 SNHLY, CDR2 FYNNEI. As DNA, the CDR3 is TGTGCCAGCAGTATGCGACACCAGAACACTGAAGCTTTCTTT. Its translation: CASSMRHQNTEAFF. The full variable domain, in which reference TRBV2 and TRBJ1-1 provide the parts outside the CDR3, is EPEVTQTPSHQVTQMGQEVILRCVPISNHLYFYWYRQILGQKVEFLVSFYNNEISEKSEIFDDQFSVERPDGSNFTLKIRSTKLEDSAMYFCASSMRHQNTEAFFGQGTRLTVV.

The J gene is TRBJ2-3, the V gene TRBV30; D gene unclear. Trimming removed 0 bases from V and 8 bases from J, with 9 bases in between. Germline V CDR1 and CDR2: GTSNPN, SVGIG (reference sequence). This CDR3 comprises 12 residues. CDR3 DNA: TGTGCCTGGAGTGTATTGGCAGCTACGCAGTATTTT. Amino acids: CAWSVLAATQYF.

The V gene is TRBV27, the J gene TRBJ2-3, with TRBD1 identical over 9 bases. CDR3 length equals 16 residues. V was pared by 9 bases and J by 0 bases, with 10 bases of the junction left unmatched. The V gene's germline CDR1 is MNHEY and CDR2 SMNVEV (reference sequence). The CDR3 here is CASASRTGASTDTQYF. Written as DNA, the CDR3 is TGTGCCAGTGCTTCCAGGACAGGGGCTAGCACAGATACGCAGTATTTT.

V and J are TRBV19 and TRBJ2-7, with D tentatively TRBD2 (5 bases). Per germline, CDR1 LNHDA and CDR2 SQIVND (reference sequence). V lost 2 bases and J lost 0, with 11 bases in between. The CDR3 is 15 residues long. The CDR3, as DNA: TGTGCCAGTAGTATAACGGGGTCGAGCTCCTACGAGCAGTACTTC. It is translated as CASSITGSSSYEQYF.

This rearrangement joins TRBV7-2 to TRBJ2-7; 8 nucleotides align to TRBD2. Unmatched junction bases numbered 16, after V lost 1 base and J lost 5 bases. Looked up from germline, CDR1 is SGHTA and CDR2 is FQGNSA. The CDR3 length is 18 residues. The CDR3 coding sequence is TGTGCCAGCAGCTTAGACCCGCCGGGGGGGGGAGGCTTGAACGAGCAGTACTTC. Translated, it gives CASSLDPPGGGGLNEQYF.

The rearrangement links TRBV19 to TRBJ1-5, with D possibly TRBD1 on 5 matching bases. The CDR3 totals 16 residues. The germline V gene has CDR1 LNHDA and CDR2 SQIVND (reference sequence). Between the trimmed V and J ends, which lost 1 base and 2 bases, there was a span of 12 bases. CDR3 loop: CASSIGRGRGNQPQHF. The CDR3, as DNA: TGTGCCAGTAGTATAGGTCGGGGACGGGGCAATCAGCCCCAGCATTTT. The full variable domain, in which reference TRBV19 and TRBJ1-5 provide the parts outside the CDR3, is DGGITQSPKYLFRKEGQNVTLSCEQNLNHDAMYWYRQDPGQGLRLIYYSQIVNDFQKGDIAEGYSVSREKKESFPLTVTSAQKNPTAFYLCASSIGRGRGNQPQHFGDGTRLSIL.

The genes are TRBV14 and TRBJ2-7, with TRBD1 matching 7 bases. Germline V gives CDR1 SGHDN, CDR2 FVKESK. CDR3 size: 14 residues. V shed 3 bases, J shed 2 bases, and the junction held 4 bases outside the gene matches. CDR3 protein: CASSHSTGAYEQYF. In DNA, the CDR3 is TGTGCCAGCAGCCATTCTACAGGGGCCTACGAGCAGTACTTC.

This chain joins TRBV19 and TRBJ2-3; D not certain. The CDR3 is 14 amino acids. Germline V gives CDR1 LNHDA, CDR2 SQIVND (reference sequence). Between the trimmed V and J ends, which lost 2 bases and 2 bases, there was a span of 8 bases. The CDR3 is CASSISHITDTQYF. CDR3 DNA sequence: TGTGCCAGTAGTATATCCCACATCACAGATACGCAGTATTTT.

The chain links TRBV11-2 to TRBJ2-1; the match to TRBD1 covers 9 bases. Germline loops: CDR1 SGHAT, CDR2 FQNNGV. The trim removed 2 bases at V and 3 bases at J, leaving 8 bases unmatched. This CDR3 contains 17 residues. The CDR3 DNA follows: TGTGCCAGCAGCTTATCCGGGACAGGGAGATACTACAATGAGCAGTTCTTC. Translated, it gives CASSLSGTGRYYNEQFF.

This clone has only a few counts. This sequence joins TRBV7-6 and TRBJ2-7; 12 bases fit TRBD2. Germline V gene data show CDR1 as SGHVS and CDR2 as FNYEAQ. The ends lost 5 bases at V and 5 bases at J; junction bases unmatched: 7. The CDR3 loop spans 15 amino acids. As DNA, the CDR3 is TGTGCCAGCAGCAGACTAGCGGGAGCCTGGGACGAGCAGTACTTC. Its translation: CASSRLAGAWDEQYF.

The V and J genes are TRBV19 and TRBJ2-7; 12 positions match TRBD1. The CDR3 contains 15 residues. CDR1 is LNHDA and CDR2 is SQIVND in the germline V gene (reference sequence). After removal of 5 bases from V and 2 bases from J, the junction contained 4 bases not matched to a gene. For the CDR3, the DNA is TGTGCCAGTAGTCTCCGGGACAGGGGGCCCTACGAGCAGTACTTC. Translation gives CASSLRDRGPYEQYF.

CDR3 sequence reads: CASSLGLAGEITYEQYF. In nucleotides, the CDR3 is TGTGCCAGCAGCTTAGGACTAGCGGGAGAGATCACCTACGAGCAGTACTTC. V usage is TRBV7-9 and J usage is TRBJ2-7; 12 nucleotides line up with TRBD2. After removal of 1 base from V and 2 bases from J, the junction contained 6 bases not matched to a gene. In germline, CDR1 is SEHNR, CDR2 FQNEAQ (reference sequence). This CDR3 has 17 residues.

The chain links TRBV14 to TRBJ2-5; weak D call: TRBD2 (6 bases). The CDR3 totals 15 residues. The V gene lost 4 bases and the J gene lost 1 base, with 13 bases spanning the gap. Germline V lookup: CDR1 SGHDN, CDR2 FVKESK. This CDR3 reads CASSPGERTQETQYF. For the CDR3, the DNA is TGTGCCAGCAGCCCGGGGGAGCGCACCCAAGAGACCCAGTACTTC.

The rearrangement joins TRBV21-1 to TRBJ2-1; the table's D gene call, TRBD2, was not cross checked with the DNA. TRBV21-1 counts as a pseudogene. This CDR3 region has 18 residues. The DNA for the CDR3 is TGTGCCAGCAGCCGAACCCGATTGGCGCGGGAGGGCTTAAATGAGCAGTTCTTC. This sequence encodes CASSRTRLAREGLNEQFF.